One and the same sample provided the 22 T cell receptor beta chains below, sequenced in a study of blood T cell repertoires in COVID-19. The repertoire was sequenced with immunoSEQ multiplex PCR; TCRdb's copy has only in-frame clones and lacks some. The data show 230,000 or so clones, 65% to 85% seen once. The specimen sequenced was PBMCs or T cells enriched from blood (not recorded which). These receptors originate from a man aged 50 or older who had recovered from COVID-19.

The chain has TRBV5-8 and TRBJ1-4; D gene unclear. The CDR3 runs 15 residues. V lost 4 bases to trimming and J lost 3 bases, with 13 bases between them. From germline, CDR1 is SGHTS and CDR2 YDEGEE. In DNA form, the CDR3 reads TGTGCCAGCAGCCGCCCCAGAGGCGCTAATGAAAAACTGTTTTTT. It yields the protein CASSRPRGANEKLFF.

The rearrangement joins TRBV11-2 to TRBJ1-1; possibly TRBD1 for D (5 bases). Germline V lookup: CDR1 SGHAT, CDR2 FQNNGV. The CDR3 loop spans 15 amino acids. V gave up 1 base and J gave up 4 bases, with 13 bases separating them. CDR3 DNA: TGTGCCAGCAGCTTAGTTCCGGGGGTCCGCACTGAAGCTTTCTTT. It yields the protein CASSLVPGVRTEAFF.

The chain employs TRBV6-5 and TRBJ1-6; D is unclear. CDR3 length: 14 amino acids. V was clipped by 2 bases and J by 5 bases, with 7 bases between them. Germline V gene lookup returns CDR1 MNHEY and CDR2 SVGAGI. CDR3 DNA sequence: TGTGCCAGCAGTTACAACCCTAATAATTCACCCCTCCACTTT. Translating it yields CASSYNPNNSPLHF.

V is TRBV2 and J is TRBJ1-4, with TRBD1 matching over 10 bases. The CDR3 spans 17 residues. The germline V gene has CDR1 SNHLY and CDR2 FYNNEI. V gave up 6 bases and J gave up 0 bases; unmatched junction bases: 7. CDR3 protein: CASSVSGQGPTNEKLFF. CDR3 DNA sequence: TGTGCCAGCAGCGTATCGGGACAGGGGCCAACTAATGAAAAACTGTTTTTT. Full variable domain (remainder filled in from reference TRBV2 and TRBJ1-4): EPEVTQTPSHQVTQMGQEVILRCVPISNHLYFYWYRQILGQKVEFLVSFYNNEISEKSEIFDDQFSVERPDGSNFTLKIRSTKLEDSAMYFCASSVSGQGPTNEKLFFGSGTQLSVL.

The genes are TRBV5-6 and TRBJ1-4; TRBD1 agrees at 7 bases. V gave up 3 bases and J gave up 8 bases; unmatched junction bases: 1. The CDR3 spans 12 residues. Germline CDR1 and CDR2: SGHDT and YYEEEE. The CDR3: CASSSTGEKLFF. The DNA of the CDR3 is TGTGCCAGCAGCTCGACAGGGGAAAAACTGTTTTTT.

The chain links TRBV18 to TRBJ1-1, with TRBD1 identical over 9 bases. V lost 2 bases and J lost 7; bases outside the gene matches: 14. The CDR3 covers 17 residues. Germline assignment: CDR1 KGHSH and CDR2 LQKENI. CDR3 nucleotide sequence: TGTGCCAGCTCACCATTACCTGGACAGGGGTTTTGGAATGAAGCTTTCTTT. Translation: CASSPLPGQGFWNEAFF.

This clone was detected a few times. The chain employs TRBV27 and TRBJ1-6, with TRBD1 matching over 10 bases. V shed 7 bases, J shed 9 bases, and the junction held 6 bases outside the gene matches. The CDR3 has 14 residues. Germline V lookup: CDR1 MNHEY, CDR2 SMNVEV (reference sequence). The CDR3 DNA is TGTGCCAGCAACCGACAGGGGGCAGCTTCACCCCTCCACTTT. It codes for CASNRQGAASPLHF.

The chain is built from TRBV12-5 and TRBJ2-5; 12 nucleotides agree with TRBD2. The germline V gene has CDR1 LGHNT and CDR2 FRNRAP. The length of the CDR3 is 19 residues. The V and J ends lost 6 bases and 4 bases, in that order; junction bases with no gene match: 18. CDR3 region: CASGAPGLAGPGRLETQYF. The CDR3 DNA follows: TGTGCTAGTGGCGCACCGGGACTAGCGGGTCCGGGAAGGCTAGAGACCCAGTACTTC. Variable domain in full (rest from reference TRBV12-5 and TRBJ2-5): DARVTQTPRHKVTEMGQEVTMRCQPILGHNTVFWYRQTMMQGLELLAYFRNRAPLDDSGMPKDRFSAEMPDATLATLKIQPSEPRDSAVYFCASGAPGLAGPGRLETQYFGPGTRLLVL.

This sequence joins TRBV27 and TRBJ1-2; the D is unclear. Germline CDR1 and CDR2: MNHEY and SMNVEV (reference sequence). Deletions cut 7 bases from V and 5 bases from J, with 11 bases between. CDR3 length: 12 residues. CDR3 in DNA: TGTGCCAGCACCACCCCGGGGTATGGCTACACCTTC. As protein: CASTTPGYGYTF.

The chain combines TRBV7-9 with TRBJ2-1; 10 nucleotides align to TRBD2. CDR3 size: 15 residues. Trimming cost V 3 bases and J 6 bases; bases outside gene matches: 5. Germline CDR1 and CDR2: SEHNR and FQNEAQ (reference sequence). The CDR3 spells CASSFSSGGSNEQFF. In nucleotides, the CDR3 is TGTGCCAGCAGCTTTAGTAGCGGGGGGAGCAATGAGCAGTTCTTC.

DNA of the CDR3: TGTGCCACCAGCAGAGAACGAGACAGGGTTCAGGAGCAGTACTTC. Amino acid sequence: CATSRERDRVQEQYF. The chain links TRBV15 to TRBJ2-7, with TRBD1 matching 7 bases. Per the germline V gene, CDR1 is LNHNV and CDR2 is YYDKDF (reference sequence). The CDR3 is made up of 15 amino acids. With V trimmed by 0 bases and J by 7 bases, 9 bases remained unmatched. The full variable domain, rest sourced from reference TRBV15 and TRBJ2-7, is DAMVIQNPRYQVTQFGKPVTLSCSQTLNHNVMYWYQQKSSQAPKLLFHYYDKDFNNEADTPDNFQSRRPNTSFCFLDIRSPGLGDTAMYLCATSRERDRVQEQYFGPGTRLTVT.

V and J are TRBV5-1 and TRBJ1-1; D is uncertain. The V gene lost 0 bases and the J gene lost 1 base, with 4 bases spanning the gap. This CDR3 contains 13 residues. Germline V lookup: CDR1 SGHRS, CDR2 YFSETQ. As DNA, the CDR3 is TGCGCCAGCAGCTTGGAGAGGAACACTGAAGCTTTCTTT. It specifies CASSLERNTEAFF. Combining the CDR3 with reference TRBV5-1 and TRBJ1-1 gives the whole variable domain KAGVTQTPRYLIKTRGQQVTLSCSPISGHRSVSWYQQTPGQGLQFLFEYFSETQRNKGNFPGRFSGRQFSNSRSEMNVSTLELGDSALYLCASSLERNTEAFFGQGTRLTVV.

The sample holds a few counts of this clone. The genes are TRBV9 and TRBJ2-1; no definite D call. V dropped 0 bases and J dropped 3 bases, with 10 bases sitting between them. The V gene's germline CDR1 is SGDLS and CDR2 YYNGEE. This CDR3 has 15 residues. CDR3 residues: CASSVEWANYNEQFF. CDR3 bases: TGTGCCAGCAGCGTAGAGTGGGCTAACTACAATGAGCAGTTCTTC.

This clone appeared a single time. This chain links TRBV7-8 with TRBJ1-6, with D possibly TRBD1 on 5 matching bases. The CDR3 has 16 amino acids. CDR1 is SGHVS, CDR2 FQNEAQ, per germline. V dropped 3 bases and J dropped 0 bases, with 9 bases sitting between them. The CDR3 here is CASSFGASSYNSPLHF. The DNA of the CDR3 is TGTGCCAGCAGCTTTGGGGCTAGCTCCTATAATTCACCCCTCCACTTT.

The genes are TRBV10-2 and TRBJ2-1, with TRBD2 identical over 11 bases. The CDR3 loop spans 15 amino acids. The ends lost 6 bases at V and 6 bases at J; junction bases unmatched: 7. CDR1 and CDR2 (germline): WSHSY, SAAADI. CDR3 loop: CASRGLAGGFNEQFF. As DNA, the CDR3 is TGCGCCAGCAGGGGCTTAGCGGGGGGGTTCAATGAGCAGTTCTTC.

The chain couples TRBV14 to TRBJ2-7, with TRBD1 as a possible D gene (6 bases). This CDR3 contains 14 residues. Trimming cost V 4 bases and J 0 bases, with 10 bases left between them. Germline CDR1 SGHDN, CDR2 FVKESK. The CDR3 sequence: CASSPRTVSYEQYF. CDR3 nucleotide sequence: TGTGCCAGCAGCCCTCGGACAGTCTCCTACGAGCAGTACTTC.

The rearrangement links TRBV19 to TRBJ1-5; 8 bases are shared with TRBD1. The ends lost 7 bases at V and 5 bases at J; junction bases unmatched: 10. The germline gives CDR1 LNHDA, CDR2 SQIVND (reference sequence). This CDR3 spans 15 amino acids. In nucleotides, the CDR3 is TGTGCCAGTAAGGTTACAGGGGGGATGTATCAGCCCCAGCATTTT. This translates into CASKVTGGMYQPQHF. Based on the CDR3 plus reference TRBV19 and TRBJ1-5, the full variable domain is DGGITQSPKYLFRKEGQNVTLSCEQNLNHDAMYWYRQDPGQGLRLIYYSQIVNDFQKGDIAEGYSVSREKKESFPLTVTSAQKNPTAFYLCASKVTGGMYQPQHFGDGTRLSIL.

The chain employs TRBV9 and TRBJ2-3, with 8 bases that match TRBD2. With V trimmed by 9 bases and J by 0 bases, 6 bases remained unmatched. This CDR3 region has 14 residues. Germline V CDR1 and CDR2: SGDLS, YYNGEE. The CDR3 nucleotides read TGTGCCACCCAGCGGGGGATTAGCACAGATACGCAGTATTTT. Encoded protein: CATQRGISTDTQYF.

The chain uses TRBV19 and TRBJ1-4; 7 bases align to TRBD1. This CDR3 is built from 13 residues. After removal of 7 bases from V and 7 bases from J, the junction contained 6 bases not matched to a gene. Germline V gene sequence: CDR1 LNHDA, CDR2 SQIVND (reference sequence). The CDR3 region has the DNA TGTGCCAGTAAACCGGGACAGCGTGAAAAACTGTTTTTT. This sequence encodes CASKPGQREKLFF.

The chain carries TRBV11-2 and TRBJ2-4; 9 nucleotides agree with TRBD1. Germline V gene lookup returns CDR1 SGHAT and CDR2 FQNNGV. This CDR3 has 14 residues. Losses at the gene ends were 5 bases for V and 4 bases for J; bases not matched to a gene: 3. The DNA for the CDR3 is TGTGCCAGCAGCCCGGGGACAGGGAAAAACATTCAGTACTTC. Encoded protein: CASSPGTGKNIQYF.

V usage is TRBV3-1 (or the pseudogene TRBV3-2) and J usage is TRBJ1-2; no clear D gene. CDR3 size: 12 residues. V dropped 0 bases and J dropped 7 bases, with 6 bases sitting between them. Germline CDR1 reads LGHDT; CDR2 reads YNNKEL (reference sequence). The CDR3 DNA follows: TGTGCCAGCAGCCAAGATGAGGGTGGCTACACCTTC. As protein: CASSQDEGGYTF.

The rearrangement links TRBV4-1 to TRBJ2-1, with D hard to call. Germline V gene sequence: CDR1 MGHRA, CDR2 YSYEKL. This CDR3 is built from 15 residues. V was clipped by 3 bases and J by 7 bases, with 16 bases between them. CDR3 nucleotide sequence: TGCGCCAGCAGCCACCGTCTCCCCCTTTCGAATGAGCAGTTCTTC. Translation gives CASSHRLPLSNEQFF.